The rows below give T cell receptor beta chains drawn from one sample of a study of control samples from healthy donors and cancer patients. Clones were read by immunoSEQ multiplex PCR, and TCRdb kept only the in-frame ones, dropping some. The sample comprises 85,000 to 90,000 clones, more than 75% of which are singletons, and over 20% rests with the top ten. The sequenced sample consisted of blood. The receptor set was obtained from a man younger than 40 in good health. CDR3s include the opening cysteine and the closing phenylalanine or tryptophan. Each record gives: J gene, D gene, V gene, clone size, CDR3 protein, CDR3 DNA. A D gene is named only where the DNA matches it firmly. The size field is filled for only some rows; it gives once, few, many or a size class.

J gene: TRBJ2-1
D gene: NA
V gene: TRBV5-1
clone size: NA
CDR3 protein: CASSKDENEQFF
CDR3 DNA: TGCGCCAGCAGCAAGGATGAGAATGAGCAGTTCTTC

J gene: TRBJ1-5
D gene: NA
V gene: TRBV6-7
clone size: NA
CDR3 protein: CASSYPPTQGHF
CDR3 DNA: TGTGCCAGCAGTTACCCCCCCACCCAGGGGCATTTT

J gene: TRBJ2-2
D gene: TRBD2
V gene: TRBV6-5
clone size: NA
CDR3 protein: CASRTSGTGELFF
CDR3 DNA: TGTGCCAGCAGGACTAGCGGTACCGGGGAGCTGTTTTTT

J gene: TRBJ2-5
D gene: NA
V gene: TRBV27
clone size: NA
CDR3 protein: CASSPGTTYQETQYF
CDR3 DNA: TGTGCCAGCAGCCCGGGCACCACGTACCAAGAGACCCAGTACTTC

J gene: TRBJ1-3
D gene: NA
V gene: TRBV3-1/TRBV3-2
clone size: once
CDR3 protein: CASSQQELGSGNTIYF
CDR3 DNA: TGTGCCAGCAGCCAACAGGAATTGGGCTCTGGAAACACCATATATTTT

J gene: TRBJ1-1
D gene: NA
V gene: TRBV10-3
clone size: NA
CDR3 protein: CAISGGGPNQEAFF
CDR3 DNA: TGTGCCATCAGTGGGGGGGGGCCTAATCAGGAAGCTTTCTTT

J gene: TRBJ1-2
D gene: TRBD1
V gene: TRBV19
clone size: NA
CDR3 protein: CASSMGDSLLGVYGYTF
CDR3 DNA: TGTGCCAGTAGTATGGGGGACAGTCTGCTTGGGGTTTATGGCTACACCTTC

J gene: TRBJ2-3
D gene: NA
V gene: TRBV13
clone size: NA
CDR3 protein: CASSSLERHTQYF
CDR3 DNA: TGTGCCAGCAGCTCCCTTGAGCGGCATACGCAGTATTTT

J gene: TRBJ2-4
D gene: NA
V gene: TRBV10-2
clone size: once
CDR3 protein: CASSEQYTANIQYF
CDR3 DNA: TGCGCCAGCAGTGAGCAGTACACTGCAAACATTCAGTACTTC

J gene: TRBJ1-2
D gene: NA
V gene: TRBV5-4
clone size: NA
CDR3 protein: CASSLKPADYYGYTF
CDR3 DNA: TGTGCCAGCAGCTTGAAGCCGGCAGACTACTATGGCTACACCTTC